This T cell receptor (beta chain) was obtained from a study of T cells in Graves' hyperthyroidism and ophthalmopathy. From RNA transcripts, TCR beta CDR3 regions were amplified. The TCR CDR3 first-round RT-PCR relied on the HTBI primer set. TCRdb reanalysed the multiplex PCR reads using MiXCR and keeps one entry per CDR3 protein. Of some 760,000 distinct CDR3 sequences in the sample, 14% were seen once. About this clonotype: This may be a read error, as it is one base from a much larger clone.

Graves' hyperthyroidism showing no ophthalmopathy progression within 18 months was considered stable. Diagnosing involved the use of clinical symptoms, serum thyroxine and TRAb, thyroid ultrasound and orbital computed tomography. V was pared by 3 bases and J by 1 base, with 4 bases of the junction left unmatched. This CDR3 contains 14 residues. Looked up from germline, CDR1 is GTSNPN and CDR2 is SVGIG (reference sequence). This chain joins TRBV30 and TRBJ1-1, with TRBD1 identical over 8 bases. The sequenced material came from blood. This receptor was obtained from a woman between 18 and 29 years old with Graves' hyperthyroidism. CDR3 DNA sequence: TGTGCCTGGAGATGGGGGACAGGGAACACTGAAGCTTTCTTT. Protein sequence: CAWRWGTGNTEAFF.